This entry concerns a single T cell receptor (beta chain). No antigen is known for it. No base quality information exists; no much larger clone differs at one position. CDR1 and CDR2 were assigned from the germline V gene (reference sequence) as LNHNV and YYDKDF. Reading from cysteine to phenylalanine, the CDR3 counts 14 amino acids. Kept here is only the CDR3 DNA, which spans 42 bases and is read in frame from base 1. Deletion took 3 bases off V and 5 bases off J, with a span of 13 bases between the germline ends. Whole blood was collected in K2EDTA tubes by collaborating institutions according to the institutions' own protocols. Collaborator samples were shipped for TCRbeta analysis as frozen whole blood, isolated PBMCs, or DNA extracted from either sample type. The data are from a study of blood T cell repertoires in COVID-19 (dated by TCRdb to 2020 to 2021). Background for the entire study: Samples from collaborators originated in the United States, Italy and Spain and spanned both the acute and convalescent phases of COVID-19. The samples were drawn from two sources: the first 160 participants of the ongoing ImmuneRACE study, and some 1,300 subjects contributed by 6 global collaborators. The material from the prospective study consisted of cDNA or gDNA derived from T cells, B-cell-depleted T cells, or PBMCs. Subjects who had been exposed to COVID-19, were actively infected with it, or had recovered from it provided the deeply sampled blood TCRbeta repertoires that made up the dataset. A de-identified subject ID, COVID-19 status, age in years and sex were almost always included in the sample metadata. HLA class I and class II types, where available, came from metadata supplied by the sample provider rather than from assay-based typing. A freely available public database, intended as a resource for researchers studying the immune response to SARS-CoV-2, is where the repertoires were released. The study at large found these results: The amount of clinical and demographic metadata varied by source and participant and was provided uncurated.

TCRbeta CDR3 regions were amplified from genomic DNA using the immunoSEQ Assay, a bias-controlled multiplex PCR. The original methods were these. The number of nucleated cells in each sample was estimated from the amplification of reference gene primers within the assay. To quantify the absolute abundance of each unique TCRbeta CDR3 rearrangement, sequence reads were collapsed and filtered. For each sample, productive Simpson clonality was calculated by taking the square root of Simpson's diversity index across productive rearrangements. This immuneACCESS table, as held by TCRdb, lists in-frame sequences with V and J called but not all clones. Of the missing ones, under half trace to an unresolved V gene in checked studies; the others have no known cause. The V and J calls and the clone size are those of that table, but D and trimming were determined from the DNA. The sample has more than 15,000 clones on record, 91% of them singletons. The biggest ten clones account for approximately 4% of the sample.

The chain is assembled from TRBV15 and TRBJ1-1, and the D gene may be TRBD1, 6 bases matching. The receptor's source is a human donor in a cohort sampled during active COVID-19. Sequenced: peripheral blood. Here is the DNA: TGTGCCACCAGCAGGGAACAGGGTGGGACTGAAGCTTTCTTT. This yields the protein CATSREQGGTEAFF.